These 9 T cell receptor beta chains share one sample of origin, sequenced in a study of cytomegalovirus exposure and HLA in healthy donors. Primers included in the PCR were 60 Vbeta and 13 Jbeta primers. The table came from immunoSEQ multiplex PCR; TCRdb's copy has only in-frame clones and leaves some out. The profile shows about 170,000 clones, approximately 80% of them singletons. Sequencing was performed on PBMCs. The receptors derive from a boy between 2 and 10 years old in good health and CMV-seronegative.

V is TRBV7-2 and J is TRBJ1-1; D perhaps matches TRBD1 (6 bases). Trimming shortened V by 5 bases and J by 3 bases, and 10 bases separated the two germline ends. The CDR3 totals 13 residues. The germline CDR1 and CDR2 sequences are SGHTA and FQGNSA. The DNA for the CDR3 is TGTGCCAGCAGCCAGGGGACACACACTGAAGCTTTCTTT. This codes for CASSQGTHTEAFF.

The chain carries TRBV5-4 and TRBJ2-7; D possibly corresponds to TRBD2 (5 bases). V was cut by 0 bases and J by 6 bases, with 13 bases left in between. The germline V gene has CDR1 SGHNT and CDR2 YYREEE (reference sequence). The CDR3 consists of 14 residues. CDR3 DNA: TGTGCCAGCAGCTTGGCGGGAAGGCCCCGCGAGCAGTACTTC. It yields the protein CASSLAGRPREQYF. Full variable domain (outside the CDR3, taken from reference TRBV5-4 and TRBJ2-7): ETGVTQSPTHLIKTRGQQVTLRCSSQSGHNTVSWYQQALGQGPQFIFQYYREEENGRGNFPPRFSGLQFPNYSSELNVNALELDDSALYLCASSLAGRPREQYFGPGTRLTVT.

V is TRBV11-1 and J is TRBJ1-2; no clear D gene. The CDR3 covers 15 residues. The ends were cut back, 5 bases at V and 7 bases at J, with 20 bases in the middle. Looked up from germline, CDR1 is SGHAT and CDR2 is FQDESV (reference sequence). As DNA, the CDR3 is TGTGCCAGCAGCCAAAGGCAGACACGTAAAGTTGGCTACACCTTC. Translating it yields CASSQRQTRKVGYTF.

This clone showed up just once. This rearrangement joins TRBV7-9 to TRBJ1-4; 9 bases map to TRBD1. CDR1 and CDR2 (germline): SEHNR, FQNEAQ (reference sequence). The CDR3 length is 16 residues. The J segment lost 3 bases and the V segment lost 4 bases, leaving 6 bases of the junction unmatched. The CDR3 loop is CASSSDRGRANEKLFF. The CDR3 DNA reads TGTGCCAGCAGCTCGGACAGGGGTCGAGCTAATGAAAAACTGTTTTTT.

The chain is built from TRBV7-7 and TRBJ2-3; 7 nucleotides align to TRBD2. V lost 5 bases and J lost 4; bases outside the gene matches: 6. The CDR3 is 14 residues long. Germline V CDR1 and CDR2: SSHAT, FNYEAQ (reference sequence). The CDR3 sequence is CASSPGDYSDTQYF. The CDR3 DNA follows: TGTGCCAGCAGCCCTGGGGACTACTCAGATACGCAGTATTTT.

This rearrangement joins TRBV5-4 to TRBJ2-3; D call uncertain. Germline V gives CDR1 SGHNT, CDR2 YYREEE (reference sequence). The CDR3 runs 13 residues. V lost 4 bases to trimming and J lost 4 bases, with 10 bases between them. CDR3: CASSIERADTQYF. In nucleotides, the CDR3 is TGTGCCAGCAGCATCGAGCGCGCAGATACGCAGTATTTT.

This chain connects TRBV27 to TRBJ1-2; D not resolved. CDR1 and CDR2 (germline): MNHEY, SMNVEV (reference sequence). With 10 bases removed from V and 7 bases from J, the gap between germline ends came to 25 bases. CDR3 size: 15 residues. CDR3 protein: CATSTLPGRSGGYTF. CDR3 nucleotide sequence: TGTGCCACCTCAACTCTCCCCGGGAGATCTGGTGGCTACACCTTC.

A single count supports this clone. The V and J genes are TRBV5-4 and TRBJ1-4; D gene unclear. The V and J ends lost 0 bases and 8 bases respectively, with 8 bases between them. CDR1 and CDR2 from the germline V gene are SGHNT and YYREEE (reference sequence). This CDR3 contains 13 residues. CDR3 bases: TGTGCCAGCAGCTTGGGGCCCAGGGAAAAACTGTTTTTT. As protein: CASSLGPREKLFF.

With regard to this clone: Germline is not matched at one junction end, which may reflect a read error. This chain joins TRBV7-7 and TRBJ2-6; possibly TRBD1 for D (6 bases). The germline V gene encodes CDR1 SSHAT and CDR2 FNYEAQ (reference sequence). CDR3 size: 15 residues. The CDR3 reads CASSAQGPGANVLTF. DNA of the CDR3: TGTGCTAGCAGCGCACAGGGTCCCGGGGCCAACGTCCTGACTTTC.